This entry lists 30 T cell receptor beta chains sequenced from one sample in a study of blood T cell repertoires in COVID-19. Libraries were prepared by immunoSEQ multiplex PCR; TCRdb keeps only in-frame clonotypes and omits some of them. Here the sample spans around 120,000 clones, just over 90% being singletons. Material: peripheral blood. The receptors stem from a human donor with active COVID-19. The donor label of this sample is uncertain.

This chain uses TRBV7-9 with TRBJ2-3; 8 bases align to TRBD1. Looked up from germline, CDR1 is SEHNR and CDR2 is FQNEAQ (reference sequence). J was trimmed by 4 bases and V by 5 bases; bases with no gene match: 8. The CDR3 runs 15 residues. This CDR3 is CASSPQDRVPDTQYF. CDR3 coding DNA: TGTGCCAGCAGCCCCCAGGACAGGGTGCCAGATACGCAGTATTTT.

Only one count was recorded for this clone. V usage is TRBV5-1 and J usage is TRBJ2-1, with D uncertain. CDR1 SGHRS and CDR2 YFSETQ come from the germline V gene. This CDR3 spans 11 amino acids. V dropped 5 bases and J dropped 5 bases, with 5 bases sitting between them. The CDR3 region has the DNA TGCGCCAGCAGGCGAAACAATGAGCAGTTCTTC. Protein product: CASRRNNEQFF.

The V gene is TRBV9, the J gene TRBJ1-1; weak D call: TRBD1 (6 bases). Trimming left V 3 bases short and J 0 bases short, with 6 bases between. This CDR3 comprises 13 residues. Germline CDR1 reads SGDLS; CDR2 reads YYNGEE. CDR3 in DNA: TGTGCCAGCAGCGAGGGGGTGAACACTGAAGCTTTCTTT. It specifies CASSEGVNTEAFF.

This chain joins TRBV5-1 and TRBJ1-1; no firm D call. The germline V and J ends were trimmed by 3 bases and 1 base, with 13 bases remaining between them. This CDR3 is 15 amino acids long. Germline-derived CDR1 and CDR2 are SGHRS and YFSETQ. CDR3 region: CASSSTNRQNTEAFF. The CDR3 coding sequence is TGCGCCAGCAGCTCAACCAACAGACAGAACACTGAAGCTTTCTTT.

The V and J genes are TRBV7-2 and TRBJ2-1, with TRBD2 matching 8 bases. Germline V CDR1 and CDR2: SGHTA, FQGNSA. This CDR3 is built from 16 residues. With V trimmed by 2 bases and J by 2 bases, 5 bases remained unmatched. The CDR3: CASSLHLGGAYNEQFF. The CDR3 DNA follows: TGTGCCAGCAGCTTACACCTCGGGGGGGCCTACAATGAGCAGTTCTTC. Based on the CDR3 plus reference TRBV7-2 and TRBJ2-1, the full variable domain is GAGVSQSPSNKVTEKGKDVELRCDPISGHTALYWYRQSLGQGLEFLIYFQGNSAPDKSGLPSDRFSAERTGGSVSTLTIQRTQQEDSAVYLCASSLHLGGAYNEQFFGPGTRLTVL.

This sequence joins TRBV27 and TRBJ2-7; 10 bases are a match to TRBD1. This CDR3 contains 14 residues. CDR1 is MNHEY, CDR2 SMNVEV, per germline (reference sequence). Trimming took 6 bases from V and 3 from J; bases not matched to a gene: 5. DNA for the CDR3: TGTGCCAGCAGGAGGGGACAGGGGCGCTACGAGCAGTACTTC. This encodes CASRRGQGRYEQYF.

The V and J genes are TRBV13 and TRBJ1-4, with 7 bases aligning to TRBD1. V dropped 5 bases and J dropped 8; count of bases not matched to a gene: 8. The CDR3 consists of 14 residues. Germline V gives CDR1 PRHDT, CDR2 FYEKMQ (reference sequence). The CDR3 DNA reads as TGTGCCAGCAGCCCGGGACAGCGAGGAGAAAAACTGTTTTTT. It is translated as CASSPGQRGEKLFF. Supplemented by reference TRBV13 and TRBJ1-4, the full variable domain reads AAGVIQSPRHLIKEKRETATLKCYPIPRHDTVYWYQQGPGQDPQFLISFYEKMQSDKGSIPDRFSAQQFSDYHSELNMSSLELGDSALYFCASSPGQRGEKLFFGSGTQLSVL.

The CDR3 nucleotides read TGTGCCAGTAGTAGCGGGGGGGGGCGTAATGAGCAGTTCTTC. This encodes CASSSGGGRNEQFF. This chain uses TRBV19 with TRBJ2-1; 9 nucleotides line up with TRBD2. Unmatched junction bases numbered 5, after V lost 4 bases and J lost 7 bases. The germline V gene encodes CDR1 LNHDA and CDR2 SQIVND (reference sequence). The CDR3 is 14 amino acids.

The chain's CDR3 is CATSAHRGLSEQFF. The CDR3 DNA is TGTGCCACCAGTGCCCACAGGGGGCTTAGTGAGCAGTTCTTC. The rearrangement joins TRBV24-1 to TRBJ2-1, with 9 bases lining up with TRBD1. CDR1 is KGHDR, CDR2 SFDVKD, per germline. V lost 5 bases to trimming and J lost 9 bases; unmatched junction nucleotides: 7. This CDR3 contains 14 residues.

The V call is TRBV4-1, the J call TRBJ1-4, with TRBD1 identical over 11 bases. This CDR3 has 16 amino acids. Germline assignment: CDR1 MGHRA and CDR2 YSYEKL. V shed 0 bases and J 7 bases; nucleotides not matched to a gene: 4. The CDR3 loop reads CASSQEGQGVGEKLFF. The CDR3 DNA follows: TGCGCCAGCAGCCAAGAGGGACAGGGGGTTGGTGAAAAACTGTTTTTT.

V gene TRBV7-9 combines with J gene TRBJ2-5; tentative D call: TRBD1 (5 bases). CDR3 length: 14 residues. Trimming stripped 4 bases from V and 10 bases from J, with 19 bases between. Germline V lookup: CDR1 SEHNR, CDR2 FQNEAQ (reference sequence). CDR3: CASSSSGQGHIQYF. CDR3 in DNA: TGTGCCAGCAGCTCCTCTGGTCAGGGTCATATCCAGTACTTC. The full variable domain, in which reference TRBV7-9 and TRBJ2-5 provide the parts outside the CDR3, is DTGVSQNPRHKITKRGQNVTFRCDPISEHNRLYWYRQTLGQGPEFLTYFQNEAQLEKSRLLSDRFSAERPKGSFSTLEIQRTEQGDSAMYLCASSSSGQGHIQYFGPGTRLLVL.

The chain uses TRBV6-6 and TRBJ1-2, with 8 bases identical to TRBD1. The CDR3 runs to 13 residues. The trim removed 6 bases at V and 7 bases at J, leaving 7 bases unmatched. The germline CDR1 and CDR2 sequences are MNHNY and SVGAGI (reference sequence). The CDR3 coding sequence is TGTGCCAGCAGCTCGACAGGGGTTAGTGGCTACACCTTC. Translation: CASSSTGVSGYTF.

The chain combines TRBV6-5 with TRBJ2-2; D is possibly TRBD2 (6 bases). V lost 0 bases, J lost 5 bases, and 13 bases lay in between. CDR3 length equals 16 residues. Germline lookup yields CDR1 MNHEY and CDR2 SVGAGI. CDR3 DNA: TGTGCCAGCAGTTACTCACCCGGGGGTAGGACCGGGGAGCTGTTTTTT. It is translated as CASSYSPGGRTGELFF.

V is TRBV5-1 and J is TRBJ2-2, with TRBD2 identical over 7 bases. The germline gives CDR1 SGHRS, CDR2 YFSETQ. The CDR3 spans 14 residues. With V trimmed by 7 bases and J by 7 bases, 10 bases remained unmatched. Here the CDR3 DNA reads TGCGCCAGCGGGAGGGACTATCCGAACGGGGAGCTGTTTTTT. Protein sequence: CASGRDYPNGELFF.

This sequence joins TRBV19 and TRBJ2-5; D call uncertain. V was trimmed by 5 bases and J by 5 bases, leaving 3 bases between them. The germline CDR1 and CDR2 sequences are LNHDA and SQIVND (reference sequence). The CDR3 totals 10 residues. Here the CDR3 reads CASSQETQYF. CDR3 DNA sequence: TGTGCCAGTAGTCAGGAGACCCAGTACTTC.

CDR3 residues: CASSAKGGRINGYTF. CDR3 coding DNA: TGTGCCAGCAGCGCTAAAGGGGGCCGGATAAATGGCTACACCTTC. The chain couples TRBV6-5 to TRBJ1-2; 7 bases line up with TRBD1. After removal of 6 bases from V and 6 bases from J, the junction contained 13 bases not matched to a gene. The germline gives CDR1 MNHEY, CDR2 SVGAGI. The CDR3 covers 15 residues.

This clone was detected a few times. The rearrangement joins TRBV3-1 (or the pseudogene TRBV3-2) to TRBJ2-2, with 8 bases that match TRBD1. The V gene end was trimmed by 4 bases and the J gene end by 0 bases; junction bases not matched to a gene: 7. The CDR3 covers 17 residues. Germline CDR1 is LGHDT and CDR2 is YNNKEL (reference sequence). The CDR3, as DNA: TGTGCCAGCAGCCGTAGGACAGGGCGCGCGAACACCGGGGAGCTGTTTTTT. It yields the protein CASSRRTGRANTGELFF.

This sequence joins TRBV11-3 and TRBJ2-1, with 10 bases that match TRBD2. With 5 bases clipped from V and 3 bases from J, the junction kept 7 bases outside the gene matches. The CDR3 is made up of 16 amino acids. Germline CDR1 and CDR2: SGHNT and YENEEA. The CDR3 loop reads CASSQSSGGNYNEQFF. Here the CDR3 DNA reads TGTGCCAGCAGCCAATCTAGCGGGGGAAACTACAATGAGCAGTTCTTC.

This sequence joins TRBV5-1 and TRBJ1-5, with 8 bases lining up with TRBD1. V lost 3 bases and J lost 2; bases outside the gene matches: 1. The V gene's germline CDR1 is SGHRS and CDR2 YFSETQ. CDR3 length equals 14 residues. The CDR3 sequence: CASSSGQGNQPQHF. The CDR3 DNA sequence: TGCGCCAGCAGCTCGGGACAGGGCAATCAGCCCCAGCATTTT.

The J gene is TRBJ1-2, the V gene TRBV7-8; 7 bases are shared with TRBD1. J gave up 2 bases and V 3 bases, and 9 bases lay outside the gene matches. The CDR3 consists of 16 residues. Germline V lookup: CDR1 SGHVS, CDR2 FQNEAQ. This chain's CDR3 is CASSFQRTGGNYGYTF. CDR3 coding DNA: TGTGCCAGCAGCTTCCAAAGGACAGGTGGGAACTATGGCTACACCTTC. Looking up the rest from reference TRBV7-8 and TRBJ1-2 gives the full variable domain: GAGVSQSPRYKVAKRGQDVALRCDPISGHVSLFWYQQALGQGPEFLTYFQNEAQLDKSGLPSDRFFAERPEGSVSTLKIQRTQQEDSAVYLCASSFQRTGGNYGYTFGSGTRLTVV.

This chain links TRBV19 with TRBJ2-1, with D maybe TRBD1 (6 bases). This CDR3 comprises 11 residues. The V gene lost 8 bases and the J gene lost 10 bases, with 12 bases spanning the gap. Germline assignment: CDR1 LNHDA and CDR2 SQIVND (reference sequence). In DNA form, the CDR3 reads TGTGCCAGTTGGGCTGGACAGGAGCAGTTCTTC. Its protein product is CASWAGQEQFF.

The chain is built from TRBV5-4 and TRBJ1-2; TRBD1 agrees at 8 bases. The length of the CDR3 is 13 residues. V lost 6 bases, J lost 6 bases, and 7 bases stayed unmatched. Germline values: CDR1 SGHNT, CDR2 YYREEE (reference sequence). The CDR3 coding sequence is TGTGCCAGCACACAGGGGGATAGGGATGGCTACACCTTC. Amino acids: CASTQGDRDGYTF.

The rearrangement uses TRBV7-2 and TRBJ2-6; no firm D call. V shed 3 bases and J shed 0 bases, with 3 bases lying between them. The CDR3 sequence is 14 residues long. In germline, CDR1 is SGHTA, CDR2 FQGNSA. The CDR3 sequence: CASSFRSGANVLTF. CDR3 DNA: TGTGCCAGCAGCTTTCGCTCTGGGGCCAACGTCCTGACTTTC.

This clone was detected once. The chain is built from TRBV7-2 and TRBJ2-5; 11 nucleotides line up with TRBD2. V lost 1 base and J lost 13; bases outside the gene matches: 8. This CDR3 spans 14 amino acids. Germline values: CDR1 SGHTA, CDR2 FQGNSA. CDR3: CASSLGVAGGQGYF. CDR3 in DNA: TGTGCCAGCAGCTTAGGAGTAGCGGGGGGGCAGGGGTACTTC.

For the CDR3, the DNA is TGTGCCAGCAGCCCAAACCGGGGGTTTTCACCCCTCCACTTT. Protein: CASSPNRGFSPLHF. This rearrangement joins TRBV6-6 to TRBJ1-6, with D maybe TRBD1 (5 bases). V shed 6 bases and J shed 9 bases, with 15 bases lying between them. There are 14 residues in the CDR3. Germline V gives CDR1 MNHNY, CDR2 SVGAGI (reference sequence).

The chain recombines TRBV5-1 with TRBJ1-4; the match to TRBD1 covers 7 bases. Germline V gene data show CDR1 as SGHRS and CDR2 as YFSETQ. This CDR3 region has 14 residues. V lost 2 bases, J lost 5 bases, and 3 bases stayed unmatched. In DNA, the CDR3 is TGCGCCAGCAGCTTAGCCAGGGGGAATGAAAAACTGTTTTTT. It yields the protein CASSLARGNEKLFF. The full variable domain, with the rest looked up from reference TRBV5-1 and TRBJ1-4, is KAGVTQTPRYLIKTRGQQVTLSCSPISGHRSVSWYQQTPGQGLQFLFEYFSETQRNKGNFPGRFSGRQFSNSRSEMNVSTLELGDSALYLCASSLARGNEKLFFGSGTQLSVL.

The rearrangement uses TRBV11-2 and TRBJ2-7, with unresolved D. Trimming removed 4 bases at V and 2 bases at J, with 21 bases between. Germline lookup yields CDR1 SGHAT and CDR2 FQNNGV. The CDR3 contains 17 residues. The CDR3 bases are TGTGCCAGCAGCTCCTTCCTGGGCAGCCTTCAAACCTACGAGCAGTACTTC. Protein: CASSSFLGSLQTYEQYF.

The chain uses TRBV4-2 and TRBJ1-2; TRBD1 agrees at 7 bases. Unmatched junction bases numbered 3, after V lost 2 bases and J lost 3 bases. This CDR3 is 14 amino acids long. The germline V gene has CDR1 LGHNA and CDR2 YNFKEQ. CDR3 coding DNA: TGTGCCAGCAGCCAACCGGGACAGTACTATGGCTACACCTTC. As protein: CASSQPGQYYGYTF.

The CDR3 DNA follows: TGTGCCAGCAGCCCGGACATGAGGGAGACCCAGTACTTC. It is translated as CASSPDMRETQYF. This sequence joins TRBV7-7 and TRBJ2-5; D perhaps matches TRBD1 (5 bases). The V end was cut by 5 bases, the J end by 5 bases, with 12 bases between. Germline V lookup: CDR1 SSHAT, CDR2 FNYEAQ (reference sequence). The CDR3 has 13 residues.

The J gene is TRBJ1-1, the V gene TRBV6-5; 7 positions match TRBD1. The V gene end was trimmed by 4 bases and the J gene end by 2 bases; junction bases not matched to a gene: 4. Looked up from germline, CDR1 is MNHEY and CDR2 is SVGAGI. The CDR3 covers 14 residues. The CDR3 region has the DNA TGTGCCAGCAGTTCTTGGACAGGAAACACTGAAGCTTTCTTT. Its translation is CASSSWTGNTEAFF.